Listed here are 23 T cell receptor beta chains from one sample, sequenced in a study of T cells in tuberculosis. Produced via immunoSEQ multiplex PCR; TCRdb's table is partial and in-frame only. The sample has about 37,000 clones; under 95% are singletons. Time point: new active TB diagnosis, blood taken before or within 7 days of starting treatment. The specimen comprised PBMCs, sampled at tuberculosis diagnosis. These receptors were collected from an adult with tuberculosis.

CDR3 nucleotides: TGTGCCAGCAGTCCTGACAGGGGCCTCACCGGGGAGCTGTTTTTT. Protein sequence: CASSPDRGLTGELFF. This rearrangement joins TRBV13 to TRBJ2-2; 8 nucleotides match TRBD1. V lost 6 bases, J lost 4 bases, and 7 bases stayed unmatched. Germline V gene sequence: CDR1 PRHDT, CDR2 FYEKMQ (reference sequence). The CDR3 loop spans 15 amino acids.

This chain links TRBV7-8 with TRBJ2-5; 11 nucleotides agree with TRBD1. From germline, CDR1 is SGHVS and CDR2 FQNEAQ. This CDR3 comprises 13 residues. Germline trimming cut 5 bases from V and 9 bases from J; bases unmatched to any gene: 5. CDR3 region: CASSMGQGVPQYF. In DNA form, the CDR3 reads TGTGCCAGCAGCATGGGACAGGGGGTCCCCCAGTACTTC.

The rearrangement uses TRBV28 and TRBJ2-7; TRBD2 might be the D (5 bases). Germline V gene data show CDR1 as MDHEN and CDR2 as SYDVKM. The CDR3 is 13 amino acids. Deletions cut 3 bases from V and 5 bases from J, with 11 bases between. The CDR3 nucleotides are TGTGCCAGCAGTTTTTGGGGAGAGGACGAGCAGTACGTC. It translates to CASSFWGEDEQYV.

The chain has TRBV4-2 and TRBJ2-7, with TRBD1 matching over 9 bases. V shed 2 bases, J shed 2 bases, and the junction held 4 bases outside the gene matches. The CDR3 runs 15 residues. Germline loops: CDR1 LGHNA, CDR2 YNFKEQ. The CDR3 is CASSQPDRGTYEQYF. The CDR3 DNA reads as TGTGCCAGCAGCCAACCGGACAGGGGTACCTACGAGCAGTACTTC.

The rearrangement links TRBV6-1 to TRBJ2-2; the D gene is possibly TRBD1 (5 bases). This CDR3 spans 16 amino acids. CDR1 MNHNS and CDR2 SASEGT come from the germline V gene. Trimming left V 1 base short and J 6 bases short, with 15 bases between. CDR3 sequence: CASSEGIGVGPGELFF. The CDR3 DNA is TGTGCCAGCAGTGAAGGAATAGGGGTGGGGCCCGGGGAGCTGTTTTTT.

The chain links TRBV4-3 to TRBJ2-7, with 9 nucleotides matching TRBD1. With 3 bases clipped from V and 3 bases from J, the junction kept 6 bases outside the gene matches. CDR3 size: 15 residues. Germline CDR1 LGHNA, CDR2 YSLEER. This CDR3 is CASSQGTGTDYEQYF. CDR3 nucleotides: TGCGCCAGCAGCCAGGGGACAGGGACTGACTACGAGCAGTACTTC.

The rearrangement joins TRBV7-2 to TRBJ1-2, with TRBD1 as a possible D gene (5 bases). This CDR3 has 13 amino acids. V was pared by 3 bases and J by 8 bases, with 13 bases between. The V gene's germline CDR1 is SGHTA and CDR2 FQGNSA. CDR3 loop: CASSFGRGRGYTF. CDR3 DNA: TGTGCCAGCAGCTTCGGGCGGGGCCGGGGCTACACCTTC. The full variable domain, rest sourced from reference TRBV7-2 and TRBJ1-2, is GAGVSQSPSNKVTEKGKDVELRCDPISGHTALYWYRQSLGQGLEFLIYFQGNSAPDKSGLPSDRFSAERTGGSVSTLTIQRTQQEDSAVYLCASSFGRGRGYTFGSGTRLTVV.

V is TRBV9 and J is TRBJ2-3, with D possibly being TRBD2 (5 bases). CDR1 SGDLS and CDR2 YYNGEE come from the germline V gene. The ends were cut back, 4 bases at V and 5 bases at J, with 14 bases in the middle. This CDR3 contains 14 residues. For the CDR3, the DNA is TGTGCCAGCAGCCCCTCGGCGGGTGGAGATACGCAGTATTTT. This sequence encodes CASSPSAGGDTQYF.

The rearrangement links TRBV28 to TRBJ2-2; 13 bases match TRBD2. Trimming removed 7 bases from V and 3 bases from J; junction bases left unmatched: 5. Looked up from germline, CDR1 is MDHEN and CDR2 is SYDVKM. CDR3 length: 16 amino acids. The DNA for the CDR3 is TGTGCCAGCACCCCTGGACTAGCGGGGGACACCGGGGAGCTGTTTTTT. It encodes CASTPGLAGDTGELFF.

The gene calls are TRBV6-5 and TRBJ1-1; tentatively, D is TRBD1 (5 bases). Germline assignment: CDR1 MNHEY and CDR2 SVGAGI. This CDR3 region has 14 residues. V gave up 5 bases and J gave up 1 base, with 11 bases separating them. CDR3 residues: CASSRDWPNTEAFF. The CDR3, as DNA: TGTGCCAGCAGTCGGGACTGGCCGAACACTGAAGCTTTCTTT.

J is TRBJ2-3 and V is TRBV7-2, with D possibly matching TRBD2 (6 bases). The CDR3 covers 14 residues. Trimming shortened V by 10 bases and J by 7 bases, and 21 bases separated the two germline ends. Germline assignment: CDR1 SGHTA and CDR2 FQGNSA. The CDR3 region has the DNA TGTGCCAACACCCTCGGGGGTCCCGCGAATACGCAGTATTTT. Residues: CANTLGGPANTQYF.

This sequence joins TRBV28 and TRBJ2-2; no definite D call. The germline V gene encodes CDR1 MDHEN and CDR2 SYDVKM. The CDR3 totals 14 residues. Trimming removed 4 bases at V and 2 bases at J, with 8 bases between. The CDR3 loop reads CASSYGGNTGELFF. The CDR3, as DNA: TGTGCCAGCAGTTATGGCGGTAACACCGGGGAGCTGTTTTTT.

V gene TRBV10-2 combines with J gene TRBJ2-1, with D possibly matching TRBD2 (5 bases). Germline lookup yields CDR1 WSHSY and CDR2 SAAADI. V was trimmed by 0 bases and J by 9 bases, leaving 15 bases between them. The CDR3 has 15 residues. CDR3 in amino acids: CASSESARAWGEQFF. The CDR3 bases are TGCGCCAGCAGTGAGTCGGCGCGGGCATGGGGTGAGCAGTTCTTC.

The chain joins TRBV30 to TRBJ2-2; TRBD1 is a possible D gene (6 bases). Germline V gene sequence: CDR1 GTSNPN, CDR2 SVGIG (reference sequence). Between the trimmed V and J ends, which lost 0 bases and 7 bases, there was a span of 9 bases. The CDR3 loop spans 13 amino acids. The CDR3 nucleotides are TGTGCCTGGAGTGTACCAGGGGTCGGGGAGCTGTTTTTT. Its translation: CAWSVPGVGELFF.

This chain joins TRBV30 and TRBJ2-4, with a tentative D call TRBD2 (6 bases). The CDR3 loop spans 15 amino acids. The germline V and J ends were trimmed by 0 bases and 0 bases, with 9 bases remaining between them. The germline CDR1 and CDR2 sequences are GTSNPN and SVGIG (reference sequence). As DNA, the CDR3 is TGTGCCTGGAGTGTTGGGGGGTTAGCCAAAAACATTCAGTACTTC. This sequence encodes CAWSVGGLAKNIQYF.

This chain uses TRBV12-5 with TRBJ1-3; the match to TRBD1 covers 8 bases. After removal of 4 bases from V and 4 bases from J, the junction contained 6 bases not matched to a gene. The CDR3 is 15 amino acids. Germline lookup yields CDR1 LGHNT and CDR2 FRNRAP. The CDR3 loop is CASGSTDREGNTIYF. CDR3 coding DNA: TGTGCTAGTGGTTCGACGGACAGGGAGGGAAACACCATATATTTT.

This rearrangement joins TRBV6-4 to TRBJ2-1; 13 nucleotides line up with TRBD2. The CDR3 is 14 residues long. V shed 6 bases, J shed 9 bases, and the junction held 5 bases outside the gene matches. From germline, CDR1 is MRHNA and CDR2 SNTAGT. The DNA of the CDR3 is TGTGCCAGCAGCGGGACTAGCGGGGTATCTGAGCAGTTCTTC. Translation gives CASSGTSGVSEQFF.

This chain connects TRBV28 to TRBJ1-6; unclear D gene. Germline assignment: CDR1 MDHEN and CDR2 SYDVKM. This CDR3 comprises 13 residues. V gave up 5 bases and J gave up 7 bases, with 9 bases separating them. Here the CDR3 reads CASSRIQNSPLHF. CDR3 coding DNA: TGTGCCAGCAGTCGCATACAGAATTCACCCCTCCACTTT.

Here the CDR3 DNA reads TGTGCCAGCAGCATGGGGACAGTATCCTACGAGCAGTACTTC. Residues: CASSMGTVSYEQYF. The J gene is TRBJ2-7, the V gene TRBV5-6; TRBD1 matches at 7 bases. The CDR3 length is 14 residues. Per germline, CDR1 SGHDT and CDR2 YYEEEE. Losses at the gene ends were 4 bases for V and 1 base for J; bases not matched to a gene: 5.

The V call is TRBV28, the J call TRBJ1-4; TRBD1 is a possible D gene (5 bases). Germline lookup yields CDR1 MDHEN and CDR2 SYDVKM. The CDR3 has 14 residues. With 4 bases removed from V and 4 bases from J, the gap between germline ends came to 10 bases. This CDR3 reads CASSWDSSNEKLFF. The CDR3 DNA reads as TGTGCCAGCAGTTGGGACTCCAGTAATGAAAAACTGTTTTTT.

This sequence joins TRBV6-1 and TRBJ1-6; 10 bases agree with TRBD1. The CDR3 covers 17 residues. CDR1 is MNHNS, CDR2 SASEGT, per germline. The ends lost 2 bases at V and 9 bases at J; junction bases unmatched: 10. CDR3 sequence: CASSERGQGFIGSPLHF. CDR3 bases: TGTGCCAGCAGTGAAAGGGGACAGGGGTTCATAGGTTCACCCCTCCACTTT.

The J gene is TRBJ2-1, the V gene TRBV7-8; 7 nucleotides match TRBD2. Germline-derived CDR1 and CDR2 are SGHVS and FQNEAQ. CDR3 length: 15 amino acids. V lost 5 bases and J lost 9; bases outside the gene matches: 13. The CDR3 sequence: CASSLSGPWGGEQFF. DNA for the CDR3: TGTGCCAGCAGCCTCTCCGGGCCTTGGGGGGGTGAGCAGTTCTTC.

The chain employs TRBV9 and TRBJ2-2, with D perhaps TRBD1 (7 bases). Trimming cost V 4 bases and J 6 bases, with 16 bases left between them. The CDR3 consists of 15 residues. CDR1 SGDLS and CDR2 YYNGEE come from the germline V gene. CDR3 sequence (DNA): TGTGCCAGCAGCCCTGGTGGGGGGACAGCCGGGGAGCTGTTTTTT. This encodes CASSPGGGTAGELFF.